A single sample gave rise to the 16 T cell receptor beta chains below, sequenced in a study of OX40 agonist ivuxolimab in advanced cancers. Sequenced by immunoSEQ multiplex PCR; TCRdb stores in-frame clones only, minus some. The profile shows roughly 73,000 clones, roughly 88% of them singletons. Sequencing was performed on CD4+ or CD8+ T cells sorted from blood, taken in a trial of the OX40 agonist ivuxolimab. The receptors were gathered from an adult with an advanced solid tumor such as melanoma, head and neck, liver or kidney cancer.

The chain uses TRBV7-3 and TRBJ2-3, with 8 nucleotides matching TRBD2. Germline V gene sequence: CDR1 SGHTA, CDR2 FQGTGA. The length of the CDR3 is 14 residues. J lost 2 bases, V lost 4 bases, and 2 bases had no gene match. CDR3 protein: CASSSGGATDTQYF. In DNA, the CDR3 is TGTGCCAGCAGCTCCGGGGGGGCCACAGATACGCAGTATTTT.

V gene TRBV6-6 combines with J gene TRBJ1-2, with 8 nucleotides matching TRBD1. V trimming: 6 bases; J trimming: 6 bases; junction bases outside the gene matches: 9. CDR1 and CDR2 (germline): MNHNY, SVGAGI (reference sequence). The CDR3 is 14 amino acids. The CDR3 DNA follows: TGTGCCAGCAGGCACCCGGACAGGGCCAATGGCTACACCTTC. The encoded protein is CASRHPDRANGYTF.

V usage is TRBV9 and J usage is TRBJ2-7; 10 bases line up with TRBD2. J was trimmed by 7 bases and V by 0 bases; bases with no gene match: 7. The CDR3 is made up of 15 amino acids. Germline V gene sequence: CDR1 SGDLS, CDR2 YYNGEE. The CDR3 DNA reads as TGTGCCAGCAGCGTAGGAAACTTAGCGGGAGGAGAGCAGTACTTC. Its translation is CASSVGNLAGGEQYF. Based on the CDR3 plus reference TRBV9 and TRBJ2-7, the full variable domain is DSGVTQTPKHLITATGQRVTLRCSPRSGDLSVYWYQQSLDQGLQFLIQYYNGEERAKGNILERFSAQQFPDLHSELNLSSLELGDSALYFCASSVGNLAGGEQYFGPGTRLTVT.

The chain links TRBV2 to TRBJ2-3; D unclear. Germline V gene lookup returns CDR1 SNHLY and CDR2 FYNNEI. CDR3 length: 15 residues. Trimming shortened V by 1 base and J by 5 bases, and 13 bases separated the two germline ends. In DNA, the CDR3 is TGTGCCAGCAGTGAAGGTTCCTCCCATGGAGATACGCAGTATTTT. Its translation: CASSEGSSHGDTQYF.

The rearrangement links TRBV9 to TRBJ2-3, with a tentative D call TRBD1 (6 bases). Germline V gene data show CDR1 as SGDLS and CDR2 as YYNGEE. V was clipped by 3 bases and J by 0 bases, with 11 bases between them. The CDR3 totals 15 residues. The CDR3 DNA follows: TGTGCCAGCAGCGCCGGACAGCCGAGCACAGATACGCAGTATTTT. This gives the protein CASSAGQPSTDTQYF. The variable domain in full, with the rest retrieved from reference TRBV9 and TRBJ2-3, is DSGVTQTPKHLITATGQRVTLRCSPRSGDLSVYWYQQSLDQGLQFLIQYYNGEERAKGNILERFSAQQFPDLHSELNLSSLELGDSALYFCASSAGQPSTDTQYFGPGTRLTVL.

The sample holds one count of this clone. This chain connects TRBV28 to TRBJ1-1; D gene unclear. CDR1 is MDHEN and CDR2 is SYDVKM in the germline V gene. Trimming removed 4 bases at V and 4 bases at J, with 13 bases between. The CDR3 loop spans 14 amino acids. The CDR3 region has the DNA TGTGCCAGCAGTTCACTGTGGAGATCCACTGAAGCTTTCTTT. Translation: CASSSLWRSTEAFF.

This chain links TRBV5-1 with TRBJ2-1; TRBD2 might be the D (5 bases). The V gene's germline CDR1 is SGHRS and CDR2 YFSETQ. V lost 1 base and J 5 bases, leaving 10 bases between the germline ends. This CDR3 spans 14 amino acids. The CDR3 coding sequence is TGCGCCAGCAGCTTGAACGGGGTAAACAATGAGCAGTTCTTC. It codes for CASSLNGVNNEQFF.

The chain couples TRBV28 to TRBJ2-1; 9 bases map to TRBD1. V dropped 5 bases and J dropped 4; count of bases not matched to a gene: 6. The CDR3 runs to 15 residues. Looked up from germline, CDR1 is MDHEN and CDR2 is SYDVKM. Written as DNA, the CDR3 is TGTGCCAGCAGTCCCCGGGACAGGGTATACAATGAGCAGTTCTTC. Amino acids: CASSPRDRVYNEQFF.

This clone was seen a handful of times. The chain employs TRBV5-1 and TRBJ2-2, with 8 bases identical to TRBD1. The CDR3 spans 14 residues. Unmatched junction bases numbered 3, after V lost 2 bases and J lost 6 bases. The germline gives CDR1 SGHRS, CDR2 YFSETQ. The CDR3 loop is CASSLGQGSGELFF. CDR3 in DNA: TGCGCCAGCAGCTTAGGACAGGGATCCGGGGAGCTGTTTTTT.

The chain carries TRBV6-5 and TRBJ2-3; D is perhaps TRBD1 (6 bases). This CDR3 is 14 amino acids long. Trimming took off 7 bases at V and 2 bases at J, with 13 bases between the two ends. Per germline, CDR1 MNHEY and CDR2 SVGAGI. The CDR3 coding sequence is TGTGCCAGCAACCCGGGACAATTCACAGATACGCAGTATTTT. Translated: CASNPGQFTDTQYF.

The chain joins TRBV7-2 to TRBJ2-7; TRBD2 aligns across 7 bases. V trimming: 4 bases; J trimming: 7 bases; junction bases outside the gene matches: 10. The CDR3 is made up of 14 amino acids. From germline, CDR1 is SGHTA and CDR2 FQGNSA. This chain's CDR3 is CASSSSGGLGEQYF. CDR3 sequence (DNA): TGTGCCAGCAGCTCTTCCGGGGGGTTAGGGGAGCAGTACTTC.

The rearrangement uses TRBV2 and TRBJ1-4; D unclear. Trimming removed 6 bases from V and 5 bases from J, with 13 bases in between. The CDR3 spans 14 residues. The germline V gene encodes CDR1 SNHLY and CDR2 FYNNEI. The CDR3 coding sequence is TGTGCCAGCAGATTTCAAGGAGGGAATGAAAAACTGTTTTTT. As protein: CASRFQGGNEKLFF.

The chain couples TRBV6-5 to TRBJ2-3; 9 nucleotides agree with TRBD2. Germline V lookup: CDR1 MNHEY, CDR2 SVGAGI. Trimming cost V 8 bases and J 6 bases; bases outside gene matches: 12. The CDR3 spans 15 residues. CDR3: CASSNGGGARDTQYF. DNA of the CDR3: TGTGCCAGCTCCAACGGCGGGGGGGCCCGGGATACGCAGTATTTT.

This clone was seen a single time. The V and J genes are TRBV10-2 and TRBJ2-4, with D possibly TRBD1 on 5 matching bases. The V gene's germline CDR1 is WSHSY and CDR2 SAAADI. The CDR3 sequence is 14 residues long. V lost 6 bases, J lost 0 bases, and 9 bases lay in between. CDR3 DNA sequence: TGCGCCAGCAGCTTGGGGCTAGCCAAAAACATTCAGTACTTC. It is translated as CASSLGLAKNIQYF.

In its sample, this clone was seen once. The rearrangement links TRBV5-1 to TRBJ2-3; the D gene is possibly TRBD2 (5 bases). Trimming pared 7 bases from V and 0 bases from J, leaving 12 bases between. Germline-derived CDR1 and CDR2 are SGHRS and YFSETQ. The CDR3 covers 14 residues. CDR3 coding DNA: TGCGCCAGCTCTCCAGCGGTGAGCACAGATACGCAGTATTTT. Residues: CASSPAVSTDTQYF. The full variable domain, with the rest looked up from reference TRBV5-1 and TRBJ2-3, is KAGVTQTPRYLIKTRGQQVTLSCSPISGHRSVSWYQQTPGQGLQFLFEYFSETQRNKGNFPGRFSGRQFSNSRSEMNVSTLELGDSALYLCASSPAVSTDTQYFGPGTRLTVL.

J is TRBJ2-7 and V is TRBV28; no firm D call. The CDR3 length is 14 residues. Germline V gene sequence: CDR1 MDHEN, CDR2 SYDVKM. V was cut by 6 bases and J by 1 base, with 13 bases left in between. The CDR3 spells CASSPAGTSYEQYF. CDR3 in DNA: TGTGCCAGCAGCCCGGCAGGCACTTCCTACGAGCAGTACTTC.